This note documents a single T cell receptor beta chain sequence. The PCR employed 60 Vbeta primers together with 13 Jbeta primers. Clones were sequenced by immunoSEQ multiplex PCR, and TCRdb holds only the in-frame ones, with some missing. The sample records about 89,000 clones, roughly three quarters being singletons. The data were obtained in a study of cytomegalovirus exposure and HLA in healthy donors. The wider study: Out of 300 to 500 genotyped donors, approximately 84% belonged to the Caucasian-associated ancestry cluster.

Trimming took off 1 base at V and 2 bases at J, with 12 bases between the two ends. Per the germline V gene, CDR1 is SGHTA and CDR2 is FQGNSA. This CDR3 spans 15 amino acids. J is TRBJ2-7 and V is TRBV7-2, with a tentative D call TRBD2 (6 bases). Sequencing input: PBMCs. This sequence was found in a man younger than 45 in good health and CMV-seronegative. CDR3 region: CASSLVAGGTYEQYF. For the CDR3, the DNA is TGTGCCAGCAGCTTAGTAGCAGGCGGGACCTACGAGCAGTACTTC.